These 30 T cell receptor beta chains came from one sample sequenced in a study of Graves' ophthalmopathy and Graves' hyperthyroidism. Using RNA transcripts, the TCR beta CDR3 regions were amplified. An opening RT-PCR round employed HTBI primers and preceded a second-round multiplex PCR. TCRdb fed the multiplex PCR reads into MiXCR, producing one record per CDR3 protein. Of fewer than 600,000 distinct CDR3 sequences in the sample, 13% to 15% are singletons; the top ten hold about a tenth. The sample taken for sequencing was blood. The source is a woman aged 30 to 39 with Graves' ophthalmopathy.

This clonotype was seen repeatedly, ten times or more. The chain joins TRBV19 to TRBJ2-5, with D hard to call. The V and J ends lost 1 base and 5 bases respectively, with 11 bases between them. The CDR3 sequence is 14 residues long. Germline CDR1 is LNHDA and CDR2 is SQIVND (reference sequence). CDR3 in DNA: TGTGCCAGTAGTATAGTAGAGGCGGCGGAGACCCAGTACTTC. It yields the protein CASSIVEAAETQYF. The complete variable domain, with remaining parts taken from reference TRBV19 and TRBJ2-5, reads DGGITQSPKYLFRKEGQNVTLSCEQNLNHDAMYWYRQDPGQGLRLIYYSQIVNDFQKGDIAEGYSVSREKKESFPLTVTSAQKNPTAFYLCASSIVEAAETQYFGPGTRLLVL.

This sequence joins TRBV20-1 and TRBJ2-7; TRBD2 is a possible D gene (6 bases). The CDR3 totals 17 residues. Trimming stripped 4 bases from V and 1 base from J, with 23 bases between. CDR1 is DFQATT and CDR2 is SNEGSKA in the germline V gene (reference sequence). CDR3 loop: CSATLPGGRQKSYEQYF. CDR3 DNA sequence: TGCAGTGCTACTCTCCCCGGGGGACGCCAGAAATCCTACGAGCAGTACTTC.

The CDR3 DNA follows: TGTGCCAGTAGCGACAGGGCCAAGAACACTGAAGCTTTCTTT. Protein: CASSDRAKNTEAFF. This chain connects TRBV19 to TRBJ1-1; TRBD1 aligns across 7 bases. Germline V gene data show CDR1 as LNHDA and CDR2 as SQIVND (reference sequence). The CDR3 covers 14 residues. The V segment lost 6 bases and the J segment 1 base; nucleotides outside the gene matches: 5.

This chain uses TRBV9 with TRBJ2-2, with a weak D call TRBD2 (6 bases). The CDR3 has 15 amino acids. V was cut by 0 bases and J by 3 bases, with 9 bases left in between. CDR1 and CDR2 from the germline V gene are SGDLS and YYNGEE. CDR3 protein: CASSVVGGDTGELFF. CDR3 nucleotide sequence: TGTGCCAGCAGCGTAGTCGGAGGGGACACCGGGGAGCTGTTTTTT.

In this sample, this clonotype turned up many times. This sequence joins TRBV28 and TRBJ1-1; TRBD1 is a possible D gene (6 bases). Trimming took 5 bases from V and 13 from J, leaving 26 bases between them. CDR1 is MDHEN, CDR2 SYDVKM, per germline. The CDR3 has 15 residues. The CDR3 loop reads CASSPPPAQGEKDFF. In DNA form, the CDR3 reads TGTGCCAGCAGTCCTCCACCGGCACAGGGTGAAAAGGATTTCTTT. Combining the CDR3 with reference TRBV28 and TRBJ1-1 gives the whole variable domain DVKVTQSSRYLVKRTGEKVFLECVQDMDHENMFWYRQDPGLGLRLIYFSYDVKMKEKGDIPEGYSVSREKKERFSLILESASTNQTSMYLCASSPPPAQGEKDFFGQGTRLTVV.

The table lists this clonotype with many counts. The chain links TRBV19 to TRBJ1-2, with TRBD1 identical over 7 bases. Germline CDR1 reads LNHDA; CDR2 reads SQIVND (reference sequence). The V gene end was trimmed by 6 bases and the J gene end by 2 bases; junction bases not matched to a gene: 12. This CDR3 spans 16 amino acids. The CDR3 region is CASRNHRDSLNYGYTF. The CDR3 nucleotides read TGTGCCAGTAGGAACCACCGGGACAGCCTAAACTATGGCTACACCTTC.

This clonotype has a count of ten or more. The rearrangement joins TRBV15 to TRBJ2-5; a weak D match, TRBD1 (5 bases). Deletions cut 0 bases from V and 4 bases from J, with 12 bases between. The CDR3 is made up of 15 amino acids. Germline CDR1 reads LNHNV; CDR2 reads YYDKDF (reference sequence). CDR3 protein: CATSRDLKGSETQYF. In DNA form, the CDR3 reads TGTGCCACCAGCAGAGATCTGAAGGGGTCAGAGACCCAGTACTTC.

This clonotype was picked up many times. V gene TRBV4-1 combines with J gene TRBJ2-7, with 9 bases lining up with TRBD1. The germline V gene encodes CDR1 MGHRA and CDR2 YSYEKL. The CDR3 has 14 residues. V trimming: 3 bases; J trimming: 4 bases; junction bases outside the gene matches: 4. The CDR3 DNA reads as TGCGCCAGCAGCCACCCTGGACAGGGGTACGAGCAGTACTTC. This sequence encodes CASSHPGQGYEQYF.

This clonotype was seen repeatedly, ten times or more. The rearrangement links TRBV9 to TRBJ2-7, with D possibly being TRBD1 (6 bases). The V and J ends lost 0 bases and 2 bases respectively, with 9 bases between them. There are 14 residues in the CDR3. From germline, CDR1 is SGDLS and CDR2 YYNGEE. This CDR3 reads CASSVAGAPYEQYF. In nucleotides, the CDR3 is TGTGCCAGCAGCGTAGCAGGGGCTCCCTACGAGCAGTACTTC.

Concerning this clonotype: This clone may be a read error of a much larger clone one base away. The genes are TRBV11-1 and TRBJ2-7; D uncertain. The germline gives CDR1 SGHAT, CDR2 FQDESV (reference sequence). CDR3 length equals 16 residues. CDR3: CASSLGAPRVLREQCF. The CDR3 nucleotides read TGTGCCAGCAGCTTAGGGGCGCCTAGGGTACTACGTGAGCAGTGCTTC.

The table lists this clonotype with many counts. This chain connects TRBV29-1 to TRBJ1-1; tentatively, D is TRBD1 (5 bases). CDR1 is SQVTM, CDR2 ANQGSEA, per germline. The CDR3 loop spans 11 amino acids. The V and J ends lost 4 bases and 5 bases respectively, with 8 bases between them. DNA of the CDR3: TGCAGCGTTGGTAAGGGGACTGAAGCTTTCTTT. Amino acid sequence: CSVGKGTEAFF.

The rearrangement links TRBV4-1 to TRBJ1-2, with D unresolved. Trimming removed 4 bases at V and 6 bases at J, with 6 bases between. The germline V gene has CDR1 MGHRA and CDR2 YSYEKL. The CDR3 has 11 residues. The CDR3 protein is CASSRQNGYTF. CDR3 DNA: TGCGCCAGCAGCCGGCAGAATGGCTACACCTTC.

This clonotype was seen at least ten times. The gene calls are TRBV6-1 and TRBJ1-5; D is uncertain. Trimming stripped 6 bases from V and 5 bases from J, with 11 bases between. The germline CDR1 and CDR2 sequences are MNHNS and SASEGT. This CDR3 is built from 13 residues. The CDR3 sequence: CASREFSDQPQHF. The CDR3 DNA reads TGTGCCAGCAGGGAGTTTTCCGATCAGCCCCAGCATTTT.

In its sample, this clonotype was seen many times. The CDR3 sequence is CASSSTGTSGETQYF. CDR3 nucleotide sequence: TGTGCCAGCAGCTCGACCGGGACTAGCGGTGAGACCCAGTACTTC. The rearrangement joins TRBV7-2 to TRBJ2-5; 11 positions agree with TRBD2. CDR1 and CDR2 from the germline V gene are SGHTA and FQGNSA. The CDR3 has 15 amino acids. The V and J ends lost 4 bases and 5 bases, in that order; junction bases with no gene match: 6.

A few counts support this clonotype. The chain combines TRBV5-1 with TRBJ1-3; D not certain. The V end was cut by 5 bases, the J end by 0 bases, with 18 bases between. The CDR3 length is 17 residues. Germline loops: CDR1 SGHRS, CDR2 YFSETQ. CDR3 sequence (DNA): TGCGCCAGCAGTCGTGAAGCCGGGTCTCTCTCTGGAAACACCATATATTTT. Amino acids: CASSREAGSLSGNTIYF.

This clonotype appeared many times. J is TRBJ2-7 and V is TRBV6-5; 7 nucleotides match TRBD2. Trimming at V came to 0 bases and at J to 5 bases, leaving 4 bases not matched to a gene. From germline, CDR1 is MNHEY and CDR2 SVGAGI. The CDR3 covers 14 residues. CDR3 DNA sequence: TGTGCCAGCAGTTACTCGGCGGGAGTAGACGAGCAGTACTTC. Protein sequence: CASSYSAGVDEQYF.

The sample holds many counts of this clonotype. The chain employs TRBV6-1 and TRBJ1-1, with a weak D call TRBD1 (6 bases). The CDR3 totals 14 residues. CDR1 is MNHNS, CDR2 SASEGT, per germline. Trimming removed 4 bases from V and 1 base from J, with 10 bases in between. The CDR3 nucleotides are TGTGCCAGCAGTGTCGGACAGACGAACACTGAAGCTTTCTTT. Protein sequence: CASSVGQTNTEAFF.

This clonotype appeared many times. V and J are TRBV28 and TRBJ1-1, with D possibly matching TRBD1 (5 bases). The CDR3 has 16 residues. Germline V gives CDR1 MDHEN, CDR2 SYDVKM. V lost 6 bases and J lost 0, with 17 bases in between. The CDR3 loop reads CASREVGRDVNTEAFF. The CDR3 region has the DNA TGTGCCAGCAGAGAAGTTGGACGGGACGTGAACACTGAAGCTTTCTTT.

This clonotype showed up just a few times. V usage is TRBV4-1 and J usage is TRBJ2-7; D not resolved. The CDR3 runs 14 residues. Germline lookup yields CDR1 MGHRA and CDR2 YSYEKL. V was clipped by 0 bases and J by 4 bases, with 10 bases between them. The CDR3 region is CASSQDLSPYEQYF. As DNA, the CDR3 is TGCGCCAGCAGCCAAGATCTAAGCCCGTACGAGCAGTACTTC.

The chain links TRBV12-3 or TRBV12-4 to TRBJ2-7, with TRBD1 identical over 10 bases. Trimming at V came to 6 bases and at J to 2 bases, leaving 4 bases not matched to a gene. The CDR3 has 14 amino acids. CDR3 nucleotides: TGTGCCAGCAGGGGACAGGGGAAACCCTACGAGCAGTACTTC. Its translation is CASRGQGKPYEQYF.

This clonotype was observed many times. This chain joins TRBV15 and TRBJ2-2, with TRBD1 identical over 8 bases. The J segment lost 7 bases and the V segment lost 4 bases, leaving 8 bases of the junction unmatched. Per the germline V gene, CDR1 is LNHNV and CDR2 is YYDKDF (reference sequence). The CDR3 loop spans 15 amino acids. The CDR3 region is CATSNEDRADGELFF. The CDR3 bases are TGTGCCACCAGCAACGAGGACAGGGCGGACGGGGAGCTGTTTTTT.

The table lists this clonotype with many counts. The chain recombines TRBV29-1 with TRBJ1-1; 7 positions match TRBD1. CDR1 and CDR2 from the germline V gene are SQVTM and ANQGSEA. The CDR3 covers 14 residues. V was clipped by 4 bases and J by 6 bases; unmatched bases: 11. The CDR3 here is CSVVSLTGIAEAFF. The DNA of the CDR3 is TGCAGCGTTGTTTCCTTGACAGGGATCGCTGAAGCTTTCTTT.

In its sample, this clonotype was seen many times. The chain is built from TRBV30 and TRBJ2-5, with D possibly being TRBD1 or TRBD2 (6 bases each). The CDR3 has 14 amino acids. Germline V gene data show CDR1 as GTSNPN and CDR2 as SVGIG (reference sequence). The germline V and J ends were trimmed by 3 bases and 7 bases, with 18 bases remaining between them. CDR3 sequence reads: CAWSTRGGTLTQYF. Here the CDR3 DNA reads TGTGCCTGGAGCACCCGAGGGGGGACCTTGACCCAGTACTTC.

This clonotype has at least ten counts. A junction boundary mismatches the germline segment, possibly from a read error. This rearrangement joins TRBV19 to TRBJ1-1; 7 nucleotides agree with TRBD1. CDR3 size: 15 residues. Germline CDR1 and CDR2: LNHDA and SQIVND (reference sequence). CDR3 sequence: CASSISEDRRQPRIF. Here the CDR3 DNA reads TGTGCCAGTAGTATAAGCGAGGACAGGCGCCAACCCCGAATCTTT.

This clonotype has at least ten counts. The V call is TRBV20-1, the J call TRBJ2-5, with unresolved D. Per the germline V gene, CDR1 is DFQATT and CDR2 is SNEGSKA (reference sequence). This CDR3 has 12 residues. The V end was cut by 7 bases, the J end by 2 bases, with 11 bases between. The CDR3 DNA follows: TGCAGTGTCTCTCTGATTCAAGAGACCCAGTACTTC. Translating it yields CSVSLIQETQYF.

In its sample, this clonotype was seen many times. The rearrangement links TRBV28 to TRBJ2-4; 7 bases are shared with TRBD2. Germline CDR1 and CDR2: MDHEN and SYDVKM. V lost 5 bases to trimming and J lost 2 bases; unmatched junction nucleotides: 6. CDR3 size: 15 residues. In nucleotides, the CDR3 is TGTGCCAGCAGTCCTGGGGGACTAACCAAAAACATTCAGTACTTC. As protein: CASSPGGLTKNIQYF.

There are many counts of this clonotype. The rearrangement joins TRBV19 to TRBJ2-7; the match to TRBD2 covers 7 bases. CDR3 length: 14 residues. The J segment lost 2 bases and the V segment lost 3 bases, leaving 4 bases of the junction unmatched. Germline V gene sequence: CDR1 LNHDA, CDR2 SQIVND (reference sequence). The CDR3 DNA sequence: TGTGCCAGTAGTATTGCTAGCGGCACCTACGAGCAGTACTTC. Translating gives CASSIASGTYEQYF.

This clonotype was seen ten or more times. This sequence joins TRBV27 and TRBJ2-7; D might be TRBD1 (5 bases). Germline loops: CDR1 MNHEY, CDR2 SMNVEV (reference sequence). The CDR3 consists of 12 residues. V lost 11 bases, J lost 4 bases, and 15 bases lay in between. The CDR3 nucleotides are TGTGCCGCCGGCAGGGTGGGTTACGAGCAGTACTTC. Its translation: CAAGRVGYEQYF.

This clonotype was seen at least ten times. The rearrangement uses TRBV7-8 and TRBJ2-7; 7 nucleotides line up with TRBD1. The ends lost 0 bases at V and 2 bases at J; junction bases unmatched: 4. Germline assignment: CDR1 SGHVS and CDR2 FQNEAQ. The CDR3 has 15 residues. CDR3 protein: CASSLARGQAYEQYF. The CDR3 DNA reads TGTGCCAGCAGCTTAGCGCGTGGACAGGCCTACGAGCAGTACTTC.

This clonotype was counted at least ten times. Here the CDR3 reads CASSMYQETQYF. The CDR3 DNA reads TGTGCCAGTAGTATGTACCAAGAGACCCAGTACTTC. The gene calls are TRBV19 and TRBJ2-5, with D unclear. Germline V gives CDR1 LNHDA, CDR2 SQIVND (reference sequence). The CDR3 has 12 amino acids. Trimming shortened V by 3 bases and J by 0 bases, and 2 bases separated the two germline ends.